This T cell receptor (beta chain) was identified during a study of blood T cell repertoires in COVID-19. Study summary: Acute and convalescent COVID-19 samples came from the United States, Italy and Spain. Sample material is recorded as cDNA or gDNA derived from T cells, B-cell-depleted T cells, or PBMCs.

The V gene's germline CDR1 is SEHNR and CDR2 FQNEAQ (reference sequence). Trimming took 2 bases from V and 4 from J; bases not matched to a gene: 5. The CDR3 contains 15 residues. Original processing notes: Reference gene primer amplification gave nucleated cell count estimates. Using immunoSEQ multiplex PCR, the repertoire was profiled, and TCRdb retains in-frame clones only, with some absent. The V and J calls and clone size are taken from that table; D and trimming were inferred from the DNA. The sample carries around 240,000 clones, approximately 83% recorded once. What was sequenced was peripheral blood. The gene calls are TRBV7-9 and TRBJ1-1, with 9 bases matching TRBD1. The source is a woman aged 30 to 39 who had recovered from COVID-19. DNA for the CDR3: TGTGCCAGCAGCTTATCTGGACAGGGGTTCACTGAAGCTTTCTTT. Amino acid sequence: CASSLSGQGFTEAFF.